Only one count was recorded for the clone carrying this T cell receptor beta chain. Its antigen is as yet unknown. This entry is derived from a study of shared clonotypes between healthy human individuals. General study results and limits: For naive CD4 cells, 4.5% to 6.5% of clonotypes were shared across a handful of donors.

Replicate PCRs run on sorted subsets employed approximately 200 ng DNA, around 27,000 T cell genomes. Assay: immunoSEQ multiplex PCR; the TCRdb copy retains only in-frame clones and omits some. This sample has some 2,100,000 clones, with approximately 94% found just once. Terminally differentiated effector memory CD45RA+ cells were left out of the naive CD8 fraction, which was CD45RO-negative and positively selected for CCR7. This CDR3 region has 15 residues. In germline, CDR1 is SEHNR, CDR2 FQNEAQ (reference sequence). V lost 5 bases and J lost 5, with 17 bases in between. The origin of this receptor is a young man in good health. Some clones in this sample may be carry-over from other donors' samples. The chain links TRBV7-9 to TRBJ2-3; D ambiguous. The sequenced material came from naive CD8+ T cells from PBMCs. As DNA, the CDR3 is TGTGCCAGCAGCCATCGGACCATTTCGGTAGATACGCAGTATTTT. Translation gives CASSHRTISVDTQYF.